A single T cell receptor (beta chain) is shown here with its context. This entry belongs to a study of T cell changes during pregnancy in multiple sclerosis. Profiled with immunoSEQ multiplex PCR; TCRdb holds only in-frame clones, not every one. The repertoire holds approximately 68,000 clones, roughly 92% seen once, with 1.4% in the top ten. The CDR3 totals 15 residues. Trimming took 5 bases from V and 0 from J; bases not matched to a gene: 5. The germline V gene encodes CDR1 SGHRS and CDR2 YFSETQ. The V gene is TRBV5-1, the J gene TRBJ1-3, with 7 bases lining up with TRBD1. This receptor was obtained from a female donor with multiple sclerosis, enrolled in a pregnancy study. The material was peripheral blood, obtained in the second trimester of pregnancy. CDR3 sequence reads: CASRPGTASGNTIYF. The CDR3 DNA sequence: TGCGCCAGCAGACCCGGGACAGCCTCTGGAAACACCATATATTTT.